The clone carrying this TCR beta chain was detected many times. The source of the sample is a study of breast tumors, draining lymph nodes, adjacent tissues. The lymph nodes were axillary draining lymph nodes from breast cancer patients. The germline V and J ends were trimmed by 3 bases and 5 bases, with 10 bases remaining between them. CDR1 and CDR2 (germline): LNHDA, SQIVND (reference sequence). The CDR3 consists of 13 residues. TCRdb fed the multiplex PCR reads into MiXCR, producing one record per CDR3 protein. Among about 110,000 distinct CDR3 sequences listed, 30% were seen once. This sequence joins TRBV19 and TRBJ1-2, with unresolved D. The clonotype comes from a female donor with breast cancer. Some clones in this sample may be carry-over from other donors' samples. Sequenced input: axillary lymph node tissue. CDR3 loop: CASSISEGYGYTF. The DNA for the CDR3 is TGTGCCAGTAGTATCTCGGAAGGGTATGGCTACACCTTC.